The 28 T cell receptor beta chains given below trace back to one sample, sequenced in a study of blood T cell repertoires in COVID-19. The repertoire was sequenced with immunoSEQ multiplex PCR; TCRdb's copy has only in-frame clones and lacks some. There are over 600,000 clones in the sample; 70% to 90% occur only once, and under 0.3% lies in the top ten. Sequencing was performed on peripheral blood. The receptors derive from a woman younger than 30 with acute or convalescent COVID-19.

This chain links TRBV2 with TRBJ1-2, with 7 bases aligning to TRBD1. The CDR3 has 13 amino acids. CDR1 SNHLY and CDR2 FYNNEI come from the germline V gene. The V segment lost 4 bases and the J segment 4 bases; nucleotides outside the gene matches: 3. DNA of the CDR3: TGTGCCAGCAGTGGGGACAGTGCCTATGGCTACACCTTC. Translated, it gives CASSGDSAYGYTF.

This CDR3 reads CASSSGGGYNYGYTF. The CDR3 DNA reads TGTGCCAGCAGTTCCGGAGGGGGCTATAACTATGGCTACACCTTC. V usage is TRBV6-5 and J usage is TRBJ1-2, with 7 bases identical to TRBD1. CDR3 length: 15 amino acids. From germline, CDR1 is MNHEY and CDR2 SVGAGI. The V and J ends lost 4 bases and 1 base, in that order; junction bases with no gene match: 6.

The V call is TRBV10-3, the J call TRBJ1-2; 8 bases are a match to TRBD1. The CDR3 runs to 13 residues. CDR1 and CDR2 (germline): ENHRY, SYGVKD. The junction had 1 base not matched to a gene; V was cut back by 4 bases and J by 3 bases. The CDR3 sequence is CAISVGQDYGYTF. The CDR3 nucleotides are TGTGCCATCAGTGTGGGACAGGACTATGGCTACACCTTC.

V is TRBV2 and J is TRBJ1-3, with D hard to call. CDR1 and CDR2 (germline): SNHLY, FYNNEI. V lost 3 bases and J lost 0, with 15 bases in between. The CDR3 has 17 residues. Here the CDR3 DNA reads TGTGCCAGCAGTGACCGCCGCTTGAGGGACTCTGGAAACACCATATATTTT. Translated: CASSDRRLRDSGNTIYF.

V and J are TRBV5-5 and TRBJ1-5; D perhaps matches TRBD1 (6 bases). The CDR3 spans 16 residues. The germline V and J ends were trimmed by 4 bases and 0 bases, with 14 bases remaining between them. Germline CDR1 is SGHKS and CDR2 is YYEKEE (reference sequence). The CDR3 protein is CASSNYRGGSNQPQHF. In DNA form, the CDR3 reads TGTGCCAGCAGCAACTATAGAGGGGGTAGCAATCAGCCCCAGCATTTT.

The CDR3 DNA reads as TGTGCCAGCAGTTTATTTACAGGGGGCCACGAGCAGTACTTC. Amino acid sequence: CASSLFTGGHEQYF. V gene TRBV28 combines with J gene TRBJ2-7; TRBD1 agrees at 9 bases. Unmatched junction bases numbered 3, after V lost 1 base and J lost 5 bases. The CDR3 extends over 14 amino acids. Per the germline V gene, CDR1 is MDHEN and CDR2 is SYDVKM.

The chain combines TRBV6-4 with TRBJ2-1; 10 bases are shared with TRBD1. V lost 2 bases, J lost 3 bases, and 1 base stayed unmatched. Germline V gene lookup returns CDR1 MRHNA and CDR2 SNTAGT. The length of the CDR3 is 15 residues. CDR3 DNA: TGTGCCAGCAGTGACGGACAGGGGGGCTACAATGAGCAGTTCTTC. Protein sequence: CASSDGQGGYNEQFF.

This sequence joins TRBV29-1 and TRBJ1-1, with TRBD1 matching over 7 bases. J was trimmed by 6 bases and V by 4 bases; bases with no gene match: 8. CDR3 length: 13 residues. Germline lookup yields CDR1 SQVTM and CDR2 ANQGSEA. The chain's CDR3 is CSVVRGNGAEAFF. Here the CDR3 DNA reads TGCAGCGTTGTCAGGGGGAATGGGGCTGAAGCTTTCTTT.

The gene calls are TRBV27 and TRBJ2-1; 7 nucleotides match TRBD1. The CDR3 runs to 15 residues. Germline CDR1 and CDR2: MNHEY and SMNVEV (reference sequence). Unmatched junction bases numbered 9, after V lost 2 bases and J lost 8 bases. The CDR3 spells CASSLTLGDSHEQFF. The DNA of the CDR3 is TGTGCCAGCAGTTTAACTTTGGGGGACAGCCATGAGCAGTTCTTC.

The V gene is TRBV11-2, the J gene TRBJ2-1; 8 bases align to TRBD2. The CDR3 has 19 residues. Germline-derived CDR1 and CDR2 are SGHAT and FQNNGV. After removal of 5 bases from V and 0 bases from J, the junction contained 15 bases not matched to a gene. This CDR3 reads CASSLFISGGPSSYNEQFF. DNA for the CDR3: TGTGCCAGCAGCCTCTTCATCAGCGGGGGCCCCAGCTCCTACAATGAGCAGTTCTTC.

This clone has more than one count but fewer than ten. This rearrangement joins TRBV7-9 to TRBJ1-2; TRBD1 might be the D (6 bases). Germline V gives CDR1 SEHNR, CDR2 FQNEAQ (reference sequence). Trimming took off 4 bases at V and 2 bases at J, with 20 bases between the two ends. The CDR3 runs 17 residues. The CDR3 coding sequence is TGTGCCAGCAGCTCGCCGGGACAAATTGGTACGAACTATGGCTACACCTTC. Its translation: CASSSPGQIGTNYGYTF.

The table lists this clone with a count of one. The gene calls are TRBV24-1 and TRBJ2-3; D remains ambiguous. The germline gives CDR1 KGHDR, CDR2 SFDVKD. The CDR3 runs 13 residues. V gave up 3 bases and J gave up 4 bases, with 7 bases separating them. For the CDR3, the DNA is TGTGCCACCAGTGATCCGGTTCCAGATACGCAGTATTTT. It is translated as CATSDPVPDTQYF.

The chain couples TRBV2 to TRBJ2-5; TRBD2 might be the D (6 bases). V was shortened by 0 bases and J by 5 bases, with 16 bases between the two germline ends. The CDR3 loop spans 16 amino acids. In germline, CDR1 is SNHLY, CDR2 FYNNEI. CDR3 sequence (DNA): TGTGCCAGCAGTGAAGCGGGGGGATCCGAGGGGGAGACCCAGTACTTC. Amino acid sequence: CASSEAGGSEGETQYF. Based on the CDR3 plus reference TRBV2 and TRBJ2-5, the full variable domain is EPEVTQTPSHQVTQMGQEVILRCVPISNHLYFYWYRQILGQKVEFLVSFYNNEISEKSEIFDDQFSVERPDGSNFTLKIRSTKLEDSAMYFCASSEAGGSEGETQYFGPGTRLLVL.

The genes are TRBV19 and TRBJ1-2; D is undetermined. Germline V gene data show CDR1 as LNHDA and CDR2 as SQIVND (reference sequence). V lost 7 bases to trimming and J lost 4 bases, with 19 bases between them. The CDR3 consists of 15 residues. The CDR3, as DNA: TGTGCCAGTACCGGACCGGGAGGAAGCCTCTATGGCTACACCTTC. Its protein product is CASTGPGGSLYGYTF.

This clone was observed once. CDR3 loop: CASSLDLGGAISPLHF. The CDR3 region has the DNA TGTGCCAGCAGCTTAGATCTAGGGGGGGCGATATCACCCCTCCACTTT. The chain links TRBV11-2 to TRBJ1-6; TRBD1 is a possible D gene (6 bases). The CDR3 extends over 16 amino acids. CDR1 SGHAT and CDR2 FQNNGV come from the germline V gene. Deletions cut 0 bases from V and 10 bases from J, with 16 bases between.

The V and J genes are TRBV9 and TRBJ1-5; D is unresolved. Between the trimmed V and J ends, which lost 1 base and 4 bases, there was a span of 6 bases. The germline CDR1 and CDR2 sequences are SGDLS and YYNGEE. CDR3 length: 13 amino acids. The CDR3 loop reads CASSVQVNQPQHF. The CDR3 region has the DNA TGTGCCAGCAGCGTACAGGTTAATCAGCCCCAGCATTTT.

For the CDR3, the DNA is TGTGCCAGCAGCTCAGGGCCTGGAAACACCATATATTTT. The encoded protein is CASSSGPGNTIYF. The rearrangement links TRBV5-6 to TRBJ1-3; TRBD1 might be the D (5 bases). Trimming took 3 bases from V and 2 from J, leaving 6 bases between them. Germline V gives CDR1 SGHDT, CDR2 YYEEEE. CDR3 length equals 13 residues.

The chain employs TRBV5-6 and TRBJ2-7; 9 bases fit TRBD1. There are 16 residues in the CDR3. Germline V gives CDR1 SGHDT, CDR2 YYEEEE. With V trimmed by 2 bases and J by 3 bases, 9 bases remained unmatched. The CDR3 bases are TGTGCCAGCAGCTTTGCTACCGGGACAGGGCTCTACGAGCAGTACTTC. As protein: CASSFATGTGLYEQYF. The variable domain in full, completed from reference TRBV5-6 and TRBJ2-7, reads DAGVTQSPTHLIKTRGQQVTLRCSPKSGHDTVSWYQQALGQGPQFIFQYYEEEERQRGNFPDRFSGHQFPNYSSELNVNALLLGDSALYLCASSFATGTGLYEQYFGPGTRLTVT.

The gene calls are TRBV11-2 and TRBJ1-2, with TRBD1 matching 8 bases. Germline CDR1 and CDR2: SGHAT and FQNNGV. The CDR3 covers 15 residues. Trimming at V came to 4 bases and at J to 2 bases, leaving 6 bases not matched to a gene. The CDR3 region is CASSSRTGWNYGYTF. The CDR3 DNA follows: TGTGCCAGCAGCTCAAGGACAGGGTGGAACTATGGCTACACCTTC.

The chain employs TRBV15 and TRBJ2-4; no clear D gene. Trimming removed 3 bases at V and 8 bases at J, with 14 bases between. In germline, CDR1 is LNHNV, CDR2 YYDKDF (reference sequence). The CDR3 length is 14 residues. The CDR3 coding sequence is TGTGCCACCAGCAGTCCCCCACAGCCAGACATTCAGTACTTC. It codes for CATSSPPQPDIQYF. Combining the CDR3 with reference TRBV15 and TRBJ2-4 gives the whole variable domain DAMVIQNPRYQVTQFGKPVTLSCSQTLNHNVMYWYQQKSSQAPKLLFHYYDKDFNNEADTPDNFQSRRPNTSFCFLDIRSPGLGDTAMYLCATSSPPQPDIQYFGAGTRLSVL.

The chain couples TRBV3-1 (or the pseudogene TRBV3-2) to TRBJ1-2; TRBD1 matches 7 bases. V was pared by 0 bases and J by 4 bases, with 17 bases of the junction left unmatched. Per the germline V gene, CDR1 is LGHDT and CDR2 is YNNKEL (reference sequence). CDR3 length equals 19 residues. The CDR3 reads CASSQEKVLRDSGSYGYTF. DNA of the CDR3: TGTGCCAGCAGCCAAGAAAAGGTACTCCGGGACAGTGGATCCTATGGCTACACCTTC.

V is TRBV5-1 and J is TRBJ2-7; a weak D match, TRBD1 (5 bases). CDR3 length: 14 amino acids. Germline V gene data show CDR1 as SGHRS and CDR2 as YFSETQ. The V end lost 4 bases, the J end lost 6 bases, and 17 bases lay between the germline ends. The CDR3 coding sequence is TGCGCCAGCAGCCAAGGGGTCATCGCTTTCGAGCAGTACTTC. Protein: CASSQGVIAFEQYF. The variable domain in full, completed from reference TRBV5-1 and TRBJ2-7, reads KAGVTQTPRYLIKTRGQQVTLSCSPISGHRSVSWYQQTPGQGLQFLFEYFSETQRNKGNFPGRFSGRQFSNSRSEMNVSTLELGDSALYLCASSQGVIAFEQYFGPGTRLTVT.

The rearrangement joins TRBV18 to TRBJ2-7; 8 bases fit TRBD1. The V gene's germline CDR1 is KGHSH and CDR2 LQKENI. The CDR3 is made up of 13 amino acids. The J segment lost 6 bases and the V segment lost 2 bases, leaving 3 bases of the junction unmatched. CDR3 sequence: CASSPGQGREQYF. The CDR3 DNA sequence: TGTGCCAGCTCACCAGGACAGGGCCGCGAGCAGTACTTC.

The rearrangement joins TRBV28 to TRBJ1-2; D is possibly TRBD1 (5 bases). V lost 6 bases and J 4 bases, leaving 18 bases between the germline ends. The CDR3 is 15 residues long. Germline CDR1 MDHEN, CDR2 SYDVKM. The CDR3 here is CASSSPTVGPYGYTF. The CDR3 DNA sequence: TGTGCCAGCAGCTCCCCCACGGTGGGGCCCTATGGCTACACCTTC.

This clone came up once. The V and J genes are TRBV9 and TRBJ1-5; D possibly corresponds to TRBD1 (6 bases). Germline CDR1 SGDLS, CDR2 YYNGEE. V lost 4 bases and J 0 bases, leaving 11 bases between the germline ends. CDR3 length: 15 residues. CDR3 region: CASSTSGHSNQPQHF. The CDR3 bases are TGTGCCAGCAGCACCTCGGGACATAGCAATCAGCCCCAGCATTTT.

This clone has a single count. The chain carries TRBV5-1 and TRBJ2-1; tentative D call: TRBD2 (5 bases). The CDR3 totals 12 residues. With 2 bases removed from V and 10 bases from J, the gap between germline ends came to 10 bases. The V gene's germline CDR1 is SGHRS and CDR2 YFSETQ. The CDR3: CASSLGGREQFF. Written as DNA, the CDR3 is TGCGCCAGCAGCTTAGGAGGTCGGGAGCAGTTCTTC. Supplemented by reference TRBV5-1 and TRBJ2-1, the full variable domain reads KAGVTQTPRYLIKTRGQQVTLSCSPISGHRSVSWYQQTPGQGLQFLFEYFSETQRNKGNFPGRFSGRQFSNSRSEMNVSTLELGDSALYLCASSLGGREQFFGPGTRLTVL.

The V and J genes are TRBV7-9 and TRBJ1-2; TRBD1 matches at 7 bases. V gave up 4 bases and J gave up 5 bases; unmatched junction bases: 7. The CDR3 contains 14 residues. Germline CDR1 SEHNR, CDR2 FQNEAQ (reference sequence). CDR3 sequence reads: CASSSRTGPYGYTF. CDR3 nucleotide sequence: TGTGCCAGCAGCTCCCGGACAGGCCCTTATGGCTACACCTTC. The full variable domain, rest sourced from reference TRBV7-9 and TRBJ1-2, is DTGVSQNPRHKITKRGQNVTFRCDPISEHNRLYWYRQTLGQGPEFLTYFQNEAQLEKSRLLSDRFSAERPKGSFSTLEIQRTEQGDSAMYLCASSSRTGPYGYTFGSGTRLTVV.

The chain joins TRBV11-2 to TRBJ1-3, with D possibly matching TRBD1 (6 bases). The CDR3 consists of 16 residues. V was cut by 1 base and J by 4 bases, with 14 bases left in between. Germline V gives CDR1 SGHAT, CDR2 FQNNGV. In DNA, the CDR3 is TGTGCCAGCAGCTTAGGACAGGCGATGGGAGGAAACACCATATATTTT. Protein product: CASSLGQAMGGNTIYF.